This T cell receptor beta chain was sequenced in a study of blood T cell repertoires in COVID-19. CDR1 is SGHNT and CDR2 is YENEEA in the germline V gene. The CDR3 sequence is 16 residues long. Trimming left V 1 base short and J 0 bases short, with 10 bases between. Repertoires were generated with immunoSEQ multiplex PCR, while TCRdb's copy carries only in-frame clones and drops some. The sample has about 130,000 clones, 87% seen once. The chain employs TRBV11-3 and TRBJ1-3; D is undetermined. Sequenced material: peripheral blood. The TCR sequence derives from a woman aged 55-70 years with acute or convalescent COVID-19. The CDR3 protein is CASSLVAMSSGNTIYF. The CDR3 DNA reads as TGTGCCAGCAGCTTAGTTGCAATGAGCTCTGGAAACACCATATATTTT.